This TCR beta chain was profiled in a study of OX40 agonist ivuxolimab in advanced cancers. Notes on the research overall: The costimulatory receptor OX40 (CD134) was targeted by ivuxolimab, a fully human IgG2 agonistic monoclonal antibody. Intravenous ivuxolimab was administered to patients every 2 weeks at six dose levels: 0.01, 0.1, 0.3, 1.5, 3 and 10 mg/kg. Of the roughly 51 patients in dose escalation, 19 had hepatocellular carcinoma, some 15 had melanoma, 9 had renal cell carcinoma and 9 had head and neck cancer. In the dose-escalation cohort, about four fifths of patients were male, and the mean age was roughly 60 years with a range of roughly 20 to 85. Patients were allowed to have had prior anti-PD-1, anti-PD-L1 or anti-CTLA-4 therapy, and approximately 39% of the dose-escalation patients had been treated with checkpoint inhibitors. Partial responses were achieved by three dose-escalation patients, of whom one had hepatocellular carcinoma and two had cutaneous melanoma. The point of sequencing TCRbeta in the periphery was to test whether ivuxolimab changed TCR sequence diversity and drove clonal T-cell expansion. The monotherapy dose-escalation portion (N = 52 patients) of the phase I ivuxolimab trial is reported in the paper.

V loses 0 bases of germline sequence and J loses 4 bases, and the interval between the two ends is 5 bases. As encoded in the germline V gene, CDR1 is SGHDT while CDR2 is YYEEEE. Taken from cysteine to phenylalanine, the CDR3 has 13 residues. CDR3 DNA only is kept here, 39 bases in frame from base 1. To sequence the TCRbeta CDR3 region, genomic DNA was isolated from the sorted cells. TCRbeta CDR3 regions were sequenced using the immunoSEQ Assay. Imported from immuneACCESS, the table was reduced by TCRdb to in-frame sequences with V and J called. These copies leave out some clones; in studies compared against another copy, an unresolved V gene accounts for under half, and the cause of the remainder is not known. Across this sample there are over 75,000 clones, with more than 80% seen only once. The top ten clonotypes cover roughly 8.9% of the sample. With respect to this clone: No cognate antigen has been identified for it. Base-call qualities are not available, and no considerably larger clone is one nucleotide away.

What the study reported, not specific to this receptor: In the 0.1-3.0 mg/kg groups, partial responders had among the lowest normalized peripheral clonal expansion, particularly in CD8+ T cells. After ivuxolimab, more expanded clones were found on average in CD8+ T cells than in CD4+ T cells. The antigen specificity of the peripheral T cells that underwent clonal expansion was not determined. Low levels of normalized T-cell clonal expansion were also seen in some patients who did not respond. Clonal expansion of both CD4+ and CD8+ blood T cells was observed from baseline to week 6 at doses 0.1 to 3.0 mg/kg.

The trial excluded patients who had a history of autoimmune disease or were on systemic immunosuppression. Peripheral blood for TCR sequencing was collected from all dose cohorts at baseline, on cycle 4 day 1, and on cycle 7 day 1. Samples were obtained from an open-label, multicenter, first-in-human phase I dose-escalation trial of ivuxolimab. Adults with locally advanced or metastatic melanoma, renal cell, hepatocellular, or head and neck squamous cell carcinoma were enrolled in the trial. Before TCR sequencing, CD4+ T cells and CD8+ T cells were sorted from peripheral blood as separate populations.

The sequencing used CD4+ or CD8+ T cells sorted from blood, collected in a trial of the OX40 agonist ivuxolimab. The chain was built from TRBV5-6 and TRBJ2-1, with an unclear D gene assignment. The receptor was isolated from an adult with an advanced solid tumor such as melanoma, head and neck, liver or kidney cancer. CDR3 region: CASSLGSYNEQFF. The base sequence is TGTGCCAGCAGCTTGGGATCTTACAATGAGCAGTTCTTC.